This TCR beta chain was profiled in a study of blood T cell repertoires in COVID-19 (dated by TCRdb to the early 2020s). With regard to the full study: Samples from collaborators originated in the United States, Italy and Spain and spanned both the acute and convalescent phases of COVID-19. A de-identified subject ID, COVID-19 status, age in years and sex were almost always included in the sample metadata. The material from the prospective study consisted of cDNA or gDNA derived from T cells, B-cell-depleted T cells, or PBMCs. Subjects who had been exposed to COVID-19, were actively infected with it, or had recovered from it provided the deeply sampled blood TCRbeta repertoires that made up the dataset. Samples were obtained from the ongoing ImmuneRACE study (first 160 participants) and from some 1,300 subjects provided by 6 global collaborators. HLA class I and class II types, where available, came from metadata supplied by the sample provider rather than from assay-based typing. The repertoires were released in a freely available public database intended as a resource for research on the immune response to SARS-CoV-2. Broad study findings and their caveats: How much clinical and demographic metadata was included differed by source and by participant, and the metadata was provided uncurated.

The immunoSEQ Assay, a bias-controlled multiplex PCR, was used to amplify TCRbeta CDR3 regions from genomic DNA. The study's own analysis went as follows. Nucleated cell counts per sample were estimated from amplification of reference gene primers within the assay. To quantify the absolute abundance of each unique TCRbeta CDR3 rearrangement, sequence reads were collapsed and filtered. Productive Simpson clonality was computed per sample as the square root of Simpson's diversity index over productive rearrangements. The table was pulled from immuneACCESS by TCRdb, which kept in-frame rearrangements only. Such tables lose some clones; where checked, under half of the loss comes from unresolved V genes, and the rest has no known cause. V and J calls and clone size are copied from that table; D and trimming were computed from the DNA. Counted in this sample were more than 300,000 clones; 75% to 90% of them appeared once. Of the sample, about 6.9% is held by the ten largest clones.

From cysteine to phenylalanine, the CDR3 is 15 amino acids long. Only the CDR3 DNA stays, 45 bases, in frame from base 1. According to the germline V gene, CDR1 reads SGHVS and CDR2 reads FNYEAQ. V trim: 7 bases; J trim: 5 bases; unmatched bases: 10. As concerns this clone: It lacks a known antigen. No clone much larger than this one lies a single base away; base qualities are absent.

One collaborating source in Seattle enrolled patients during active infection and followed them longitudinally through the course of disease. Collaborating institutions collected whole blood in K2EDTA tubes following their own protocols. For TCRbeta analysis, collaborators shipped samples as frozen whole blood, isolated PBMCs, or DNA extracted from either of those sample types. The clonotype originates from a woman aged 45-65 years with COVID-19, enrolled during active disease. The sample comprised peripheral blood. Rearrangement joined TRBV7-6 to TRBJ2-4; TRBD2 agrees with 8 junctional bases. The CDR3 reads CASNPLGTRENIQYF. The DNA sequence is TGTGCCAGCAACCCCTTGGGGACTAGAGAAAACATTCAGTACTTC. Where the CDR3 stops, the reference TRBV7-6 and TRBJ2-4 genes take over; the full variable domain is GAGVSQSPRYKVTKRGQDVALRCDPISGHVSLYWYRQALGQGPEFLTYFNYEAQQDKSGLPNDRFSAERPEGSISTLTIQRTEQRDSAMYRCASNPLGTRENIQYFGAGTRLSVL.